Here is one TCR beta chain with its context. The data originate from a study of shared T cell receptors in the human thymus. Sequencing used immunoSEQ multiplex PCR; TCRdb keeps in-frame clones, though not all of them. The repertoire includes under 850,000 clones, around 89% of them detected once, and around 0.01% sits in the top ten. Per the germline V gene, CDR1 is SNHLY and CDR2 is FYNNEI. This CDR3 contains 14 residues. V gave up 6 bases and J gave up 10 bases; unmatched junction bases: 11. This sample also appeared in a second study, on human thymus T cells. From that second work: Thymus pieces cut out during corrective heart surgery were the tissue that was used. Thymic and blood repertoires appeared to show biased V and J gene usage. Among unrelated individuals, related research reported thymic repertoires that overlapped highly.

The sequenced sample consisted of thymocytes. V usage is TRBV2 and J usage is TRBJ2-1; TRBD1 aligns across 8 bases. This clonotype was obtained from a boy in the first two years of life with a congenital heart defect. The CDR3 bases are TGTGCCAGCAGACCGGGACAGGTCGTTTGGGAGCAGTTCTTC. Amino acid sequence: CASRPGQVVWEQFF.